This entry is about one TCR beta chain. Its antigen is currently not known. The record has no base qualities; no much larger clone is one base away. At the junction V is shortened by 5 bases and J by 4 bases, with 17 bases in between. The CDR3 contains 15 residues, cysteine and phenylalanine counted. Only CDR3 DNA remains: 45 bases, in frame from the first base. CDR1 and CDR2, per the germline V gene (reference sequence), are PRHDT and FYEKMQ. Using the deep immunoSEQ assay, multiplex PCR amplified TCR CDR3 regions from genomic DNA. Extracted genomic DNA from each cell subset was distributed evenly across all wells of several immunoSEQ 96-well plates, and each plate was treated as a replicate. For sorted subsets, roughly 0.2 ug genomic DNA, equal to tens of thousands of T cell genomes, was loaded into each replicate PCR. Purified libraries were measured with a Qubit 3.0 fluorometer, size-checked on a Bioanalyzer 2100, and measured again with the KAPA Library Quantification kit. Every immunoSEQ 96-well plate was sequenced on a dedicated single-read 150-cycle Illumina NextSeq 550 flow cell. In the source study's methods: Because the immunoSEQ output included only junctional sequences and no quality scores, the filtering could not be the same as the filtering used for full-length reads. Sequences were annotated with PyIR, a Python wrapper for IgBLAST v1.9, and V/J genes and CDR3 were assigned using IMGT germline references. Reads with weak V/J assignments (E-value above 1e-6), missing CDR3, stop codons, out-of-frame junctions, or ambiguous translated residues were removed. V3J clonotypes were defined by identical inferred V gene, J gene, and CDR3 amino acid sequence. Percentage overlap between repertoires was calculated by dividing the number of shared unique clonotypes by the size of the smaller repertoire. Repertoire richness was assessed with RTK rarefaction, the Chao1 estimator, and Recon v2.1 estimates of unobserved clonotypes. OLGA was used to compute generation probabilities for all TCRbeta clonotypes that the gDNA method yielded from a handful of donors. The immuneACCESS repertoire file appears here via TCRdb, limited to in-frame rearrangements. These files lack a portion of the clones; in checked studies, under half of the deficit traces to unresolved V genes, and the cause of the others is not known. V and J calls and clone size come straight from that table; D and trimming were deduced from the DNA. The sample yields some 1.5 million clones; 95% to 99% were counted once. Roughly 0.45% of the sample is in the top ten clones.

This record comes from a study of shared clonotypes between healthy human individuals (dated by TCRdb to 2018 to 2020). Looking at the study overall: The cohort comprised a couple of women and a few men aged 18 to 49 years. To increase sequencing depth and limit assay-specific biases, different laboratories used diverse techniques to prepare libraries and sequence TCR repertoires. For each donor, three plates each were used for CD4 naive and CD4 memory, two plates were used for CD8 naive, and one plate was used for CD8 memory. To estimate repertoire size and how much clonotype sharing occurs between individuals, the study deeply sequenced the blood TCR repertoires of about five healthy adults. Each donor's leukapheresis produced roughly between roughly 0.94 and 9.5 billion PBMCs.

General findings and caveats noted by the study authors: Higher generation probabilities were observed for clonotypes shared by all four sorted-subset donors than for non-shared clonotypes. Because the study included a small number of donors, the genetic and exposure-history diversity represented was limited. Sampling was limited to blood, and TCR repertoires in tissue likely differ from TCR repertoires in blood. Estimated clonotype richness was generally larger for naive than for memory subsets. Pairwise subsampling led to the expectation that sequencing depth would affect the degree of clonotype sharing among donors. When a few donors were compared, the shared fraction of clonotypes was about 5.5% for naive CD4, 3.5% to 4% for naive CD8, more than 2% for memory CD4, and roughly 0.43% for memory CD8. Even with the large sequencing depth, rarefaction of the sorted-subset datasets indicated that sequencing was incomplete.

The donors were healthy, HIV-negative adults who had no recently reported acute infections or vaccinations. Only Caucasian adults living in Nashville, Tennessee, USA were represented among the donors. Magnetic negative selection was used to enrich CD4+ T cells, after which naive cells were positively selected on CD45RA and the negative fraction became the memory subset. After blood collection by leukapheresis, PBMCs were isolated using Ficoll-Histopaque density gradient centrifugation and then cryopreserved in the vapor phase of liquid nitrogen. Analytical flow cytometry was used to check the purity and quantity of every magnetically sorted T cell population. Genomic DNA was isolated from each sorted fraction and quantified by UV absorbance on a Nanodrop 2000c.

The sequencing input was naive CD4+ T cells sorted from blood. This specimen's cell subset or site label, per the study, means: CD45RA+ positively selected. The clonotype comes from a man aged 25 to 45 in good health. The chain links TRBV13 with TRBJ2-5; the D segment could be TRBD2, given 5 matching bases. The CDR3 in this case is CASSPPEGPRETQYF. The DNA sequence is as follows: TGTGCCAGCAGCCCCCCCGAGGGCCCCCGAGAGACCCAGTACTTC.